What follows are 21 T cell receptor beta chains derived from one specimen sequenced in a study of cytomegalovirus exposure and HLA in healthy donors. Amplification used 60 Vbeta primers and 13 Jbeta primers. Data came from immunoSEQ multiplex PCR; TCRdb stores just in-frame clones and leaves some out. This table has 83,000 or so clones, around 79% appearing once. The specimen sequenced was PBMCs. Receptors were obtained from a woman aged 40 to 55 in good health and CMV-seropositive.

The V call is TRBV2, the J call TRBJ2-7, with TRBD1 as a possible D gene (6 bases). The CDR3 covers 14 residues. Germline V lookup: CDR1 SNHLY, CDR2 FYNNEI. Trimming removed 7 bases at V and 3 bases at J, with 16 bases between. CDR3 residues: CASKKQQGRYEQYF. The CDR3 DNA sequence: TGTGCCAGCAAAAAGCAACAGGGTCGCTACGAGCAGTACTTC.

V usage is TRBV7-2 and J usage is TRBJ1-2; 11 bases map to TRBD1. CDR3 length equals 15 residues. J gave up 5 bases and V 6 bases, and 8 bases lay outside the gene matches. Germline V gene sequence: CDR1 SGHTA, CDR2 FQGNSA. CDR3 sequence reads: CASSGDRGLGYGYTF. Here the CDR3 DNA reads TGTGCCAGCAGTGGGGACAGGGGGTTAGGGTATGGCTACACCTTC.

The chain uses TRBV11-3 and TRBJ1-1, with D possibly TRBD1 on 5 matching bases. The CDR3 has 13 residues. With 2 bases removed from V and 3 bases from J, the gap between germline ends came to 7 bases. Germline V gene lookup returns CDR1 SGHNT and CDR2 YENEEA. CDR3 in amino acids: CASSLQGDTEAFF. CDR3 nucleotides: TGTGCCAGCAGCTTACAGGGTGACACTGAAGCTTTCTTT.

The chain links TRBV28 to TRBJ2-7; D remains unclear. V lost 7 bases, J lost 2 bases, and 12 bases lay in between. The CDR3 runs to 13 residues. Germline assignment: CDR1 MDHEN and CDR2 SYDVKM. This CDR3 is CASTPAAPYEQYF. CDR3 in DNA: TGTGCCAGCACCCCGGCGGCCCCCTACGAGCAGTACTTC.

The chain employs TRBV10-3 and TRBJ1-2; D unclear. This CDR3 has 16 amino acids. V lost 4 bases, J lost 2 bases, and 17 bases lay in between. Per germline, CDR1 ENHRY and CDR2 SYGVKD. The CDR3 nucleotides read TGTGCCATCAGTGGCGGGATCAGGTTGAGAAACTATGGCTACACCTTC. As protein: CAISGGIRLRNYGYTF.

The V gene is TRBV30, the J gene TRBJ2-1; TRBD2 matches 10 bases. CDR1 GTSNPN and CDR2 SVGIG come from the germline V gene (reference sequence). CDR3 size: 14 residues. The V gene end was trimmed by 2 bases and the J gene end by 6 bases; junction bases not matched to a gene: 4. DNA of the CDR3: TGTGCCTGGAGTCATGGACTAGCGGCCAATGAGCAGTTCTTC. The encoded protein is CAWSHGLAANEQFF.

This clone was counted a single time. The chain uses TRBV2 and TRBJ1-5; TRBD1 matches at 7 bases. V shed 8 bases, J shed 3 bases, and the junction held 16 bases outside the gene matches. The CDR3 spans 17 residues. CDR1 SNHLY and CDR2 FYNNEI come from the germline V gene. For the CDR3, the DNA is TGTGCCAGCCAGACAGGGATCCTAACCGGTGACAATCAGCCCCAGCATTTT. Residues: CASQTGILTGDNQPQHF.

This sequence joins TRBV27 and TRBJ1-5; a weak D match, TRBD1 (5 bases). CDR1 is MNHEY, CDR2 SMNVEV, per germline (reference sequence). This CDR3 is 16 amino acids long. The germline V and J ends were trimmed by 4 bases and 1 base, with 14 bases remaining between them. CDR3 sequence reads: CASSSRGGSSNQPQHF. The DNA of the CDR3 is TGTGCCAGCAGTTCCCGGGGGGGGAGCAGCAATCAGCCCCAGCATTTT.

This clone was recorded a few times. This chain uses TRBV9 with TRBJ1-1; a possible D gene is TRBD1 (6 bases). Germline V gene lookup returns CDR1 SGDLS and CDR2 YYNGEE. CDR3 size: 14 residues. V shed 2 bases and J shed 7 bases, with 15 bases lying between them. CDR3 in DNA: TGTGCCAGCAGCGTTTTCGACAGAGGGGGTGAAGCTTTCTTT. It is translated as CASSVFDRGGEAFF.

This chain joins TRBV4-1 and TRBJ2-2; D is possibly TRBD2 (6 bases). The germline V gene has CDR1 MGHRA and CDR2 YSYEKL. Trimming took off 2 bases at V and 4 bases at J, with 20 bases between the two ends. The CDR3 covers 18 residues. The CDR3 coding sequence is TGCGCCAGCAGCCAACCACTCTTGACGGCGGAGGGCACCGGGGAGCTGTTTTTT. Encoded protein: CASSQPLLTAEGTGELFF.

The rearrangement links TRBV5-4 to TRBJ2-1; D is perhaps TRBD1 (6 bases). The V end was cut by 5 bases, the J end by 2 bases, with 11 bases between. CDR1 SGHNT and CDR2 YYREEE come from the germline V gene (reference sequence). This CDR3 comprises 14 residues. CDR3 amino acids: CASRTDRTYNEQFF. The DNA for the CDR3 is TGTGCCAGCAGGACGGACAGAACCTACAATGAGCAGTTCTTC.

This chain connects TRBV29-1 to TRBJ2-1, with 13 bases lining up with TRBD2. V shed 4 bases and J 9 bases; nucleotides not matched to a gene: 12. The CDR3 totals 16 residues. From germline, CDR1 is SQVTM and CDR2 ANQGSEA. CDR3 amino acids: CSVGLRLAGGLGEQFF. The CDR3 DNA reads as TGCAGCGTTGGACTCAGACTAGCGGGGGGTCTTGGTGAGCAGTTCTTC.

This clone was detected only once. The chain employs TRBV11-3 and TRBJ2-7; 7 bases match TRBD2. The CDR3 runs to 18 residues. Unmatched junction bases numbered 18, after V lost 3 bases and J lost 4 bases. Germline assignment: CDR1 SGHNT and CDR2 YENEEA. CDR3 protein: CASSFPVTEAGDWYEQYF. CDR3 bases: TGTGCCAGCAGCTTTCCGGTAACAGAGGCGGGAGATTGGTACGAGCAGTACTTC.

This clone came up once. DNA for the CDR3: TGTGCCAGCAGATCACAGGAGAACACTGAAGCTTTCTTT. Translation gives CASRSQENTEAFF. The chain combines TRBV6-4 with TRBJ1-1; a possible D gene is TRBD1 (5 bases). The CDR3 extends over 13 amino acids. Between the trimmed V and J ends, which lost 6 bases and 1 base, there was a span of 9 bases. CDR1 and CDR2 from the germline V gene are MRHNA and SNTAGT.

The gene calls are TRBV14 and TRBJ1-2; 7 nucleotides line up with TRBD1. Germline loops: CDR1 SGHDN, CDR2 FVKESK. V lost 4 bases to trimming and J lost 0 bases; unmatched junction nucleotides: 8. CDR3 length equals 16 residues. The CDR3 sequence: CASSPRRGQTNYGYTF. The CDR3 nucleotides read TGTGCCAGCAGCCCCCGTCGGGGACAGACTAACTATGGCTACACCTTC.

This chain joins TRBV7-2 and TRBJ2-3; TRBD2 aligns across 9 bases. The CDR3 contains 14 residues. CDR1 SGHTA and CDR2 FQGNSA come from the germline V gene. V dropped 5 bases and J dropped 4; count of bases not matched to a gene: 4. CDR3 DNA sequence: TGTGCCAGCAGCAAAAGCGGGGGGTCAGATACGCAGTATTTT. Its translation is CASSKSGGSDTQYF.

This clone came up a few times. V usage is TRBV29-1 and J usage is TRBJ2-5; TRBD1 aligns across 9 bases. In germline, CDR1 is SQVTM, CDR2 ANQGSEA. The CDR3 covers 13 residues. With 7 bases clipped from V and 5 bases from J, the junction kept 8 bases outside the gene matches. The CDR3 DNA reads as TGCAGCGCTGTTACAGGGGGCAGGGAGACCCAGTACTTC. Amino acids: CSAVTGGRETQYF.

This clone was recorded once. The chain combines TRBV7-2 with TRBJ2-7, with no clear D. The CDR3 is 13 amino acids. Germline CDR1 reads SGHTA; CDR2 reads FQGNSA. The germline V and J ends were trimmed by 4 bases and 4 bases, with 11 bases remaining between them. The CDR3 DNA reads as TGTGCCAGCAGCTCCTCCCCCGGGTACGAGCAGTACTTC. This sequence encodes CASSSSPGYEQYF.

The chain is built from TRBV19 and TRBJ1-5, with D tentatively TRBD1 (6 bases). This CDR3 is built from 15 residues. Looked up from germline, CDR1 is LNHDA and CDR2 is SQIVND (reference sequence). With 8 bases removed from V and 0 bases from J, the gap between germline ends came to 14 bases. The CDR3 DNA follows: TGTGCCAGTGTAGACAGGCCTTATAGCAATCAGCCCCAGCATTTT. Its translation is CASVDRPYSNQPQHF.

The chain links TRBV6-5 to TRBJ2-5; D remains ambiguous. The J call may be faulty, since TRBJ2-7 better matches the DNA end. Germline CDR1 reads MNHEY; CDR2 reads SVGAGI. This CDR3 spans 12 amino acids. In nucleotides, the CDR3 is TGTGCCAGCGGTGGAGCTTCCTACGAGCAGTACTTC. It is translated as CASGGASYEQYF.

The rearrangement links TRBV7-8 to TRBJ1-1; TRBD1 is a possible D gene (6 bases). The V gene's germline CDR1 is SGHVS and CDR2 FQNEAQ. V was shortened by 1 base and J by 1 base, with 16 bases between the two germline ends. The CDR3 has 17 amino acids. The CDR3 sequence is CASSLGSRGRGNTEAFF. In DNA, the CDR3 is TGTGCCAGCAGCTTAGGTTCCAGGGGTAGGGGGAACACTGAAGCTTTCTTT. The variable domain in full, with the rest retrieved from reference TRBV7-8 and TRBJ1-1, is GAGVSQSPRYKVAKRGQDVALRCDPISGHVSLFWYQQALGQGPEFLTYFQNEAQLDKSGLPSDRFFAERPEGSVSTLKIQRTQQEDSAVYLCASSLGSRGRGNTEAFFGQGTRLTVV.